Given below is one T cell receptor beta chain in context. The data were taken from a study of blood T cell repertoires in COVID-19. On the study more broadly: Sources were T cells, B-cell-depleted T cells, or PBMCs; the material itself was cDNA or gDNA.

Profiled with immunoSEQ multiplex PCR; TCRdb holds only in-frame clones, not every one. The top ten hold roughly 4% of the sample, which has about 330,000 clones, 88% seen once. The sequencing sample was made of peripheral blood. The TCR sequence derives from a woman in her forties or fifties with active or convalescent COVID-19.

CDR3 in amino acids: CASSIGPGRNTEAFF. The CDR3 nucleotides are TGTGCCAGTAGTATAGGGCCGGGGAGGAACACTGAAGCTTTCTTT. V is TRBV19 and J is TRBJ1-1, with D hard to call. There are 15 residues in the CDR3. Trimming took off 1 base at V and 1 base at J, with 10 bases between the two ends. CDR1 and CDR2 (germline): LNHDA, SQIVND (reference sequence).